The 32 T cell receptor beta chains in this list originate from one sample, sequenced in a study of regulatory T cells in long-lasting Graves disease. Construction of the TCR beta libraries employed iRepertoire HTBI primers in conjunction with Arm-PCR of CDR3 regions. TCRdb ran MiXCR on the multiplex PCR reads and lists one entry per CDR3 protein. Among around 460,000 distinct CDR3 sequences listed, approximately 21% were seen once. Time point reported: persistent/refractory GD, antithyroid drugs over 5 years with positive TRAb. PBMC-extracted RNA yielded the TCR library. The source was peripheral blood mononuclear cells (PBMCs), collected when the disease was refractory, from a patient treated with antithyroid drugs. Every receptor here comes from a female donor with Graves disease.

This clonotype was seen ten or more times. The V call is TRBV2, the J call TRBJ1-1, with D tentatively TRBD1 (6 bases). Germline lookup yields CDR1 SNHLY and CDR2 FYNNEI. This CDR3 has 18 amino acids. V lost 2 bases, J lost 2 bases, and 21 bases lay in between. The DNA of the CDR3 is TGTGCCAGCAGTGAAACCCGCCGCGGGGGGGGCGAAAACACTGAAGCTTTCTTT. It specifies CASSETRRGGGENTEAFF.

The chain is built from TRBV12-3 or TRBV12-4 and TRBJ2-5, with a tentative D call TRBD1 (6 bases). The CDR3 has 15 residues. V lost 5 bases to trimming and J lost 0 bases, with 13 bases between them. CDR3 DNA sequence: TGTGCCAGCAGTCGGGACACCCCGTACCAAGAGACCCAGTACTTC. Translation: CASSRDTPYQETQYF.

This clonotype was seen a few times. This chain uses TRBV6-5 with TRBJ1-6, with D perhaps TRBD1 (5 bases). V was clipped by 3 bases and J by 0 bases, with 9 bases between them. Per the germline V gene, CDR1 is MNHEY and CDR2 is SVGAGI. This CDR3 is 16 amino acids long. CDR3 in amino acids: CASSYGTSSYNSPLHF. The CDR3 DNA reads TGTGCCAGCAGTTATGGGACGAGCTCCTATAATTCACCCCTCCACTTT.

This clonotype was observed at least ten times. V gene TRBV11-2 combines with J gene TRBJ2-5; TRBD1 is a possible D gene (6 bases). Trimming took 0 bases from V and 5 from J, leaving 13 bases between them. In germline, CDR1 is SGHAT, CDR2 FQNNGV. This CDR3 region has 15 residues. This CDR3 is CASSLDAGAWETQYF. For the CDR3, the DNA is TGTGCCAGCAGCTTAGACGCAGGGGCGTGGGAGACCCAGTACTTC.

This clonotype was seen only a few times. One end of the junction fails to match germline, which may point to a read error. The V and J genes are TRBV20-1 and TRBJ2-5, with TRBD2 matching 14 bases. CDR1 and CDR2 from the germline V gene are DFQATT and SNEGSKA (reference sequence). The CDR3 contains 17 residues. This chain's CDR3 is CSARGTSGRGRQETQYF. The CDR3 bases are TGCAGTGCTAGGGGGACTAGCGGGAGAGGGCGCCAAGAGACCCAATACTTC.

This clonotype came up a few times. This chain joins TRBV12-5 and TRBJ2-3; D is undetermined. The CDR3 spans 14 residues. CDR1 is LGHNT, CDR2 FRNRAP, per germline. The ends were cut back, 5 bases at V and 1 base at J, with 10 bases in the middle. CDR3 region: CASGTDHGTDTQYF. CDR3 bases: TGTGCTAGTGGTACGGACCACGGCACAGATACGCAGTATTTT.

This clonotype was counted a few times. This chain joins TRBV19 and TRBJ2-7; 7 bases fit TRBD2. The V gene's germline CDR1 is LNHDA and CDR2 SQIVND (reference sequence). V lost 5 bases, J lost 5 bases, and 9 bases stayed unmatched. The CDR3 totals 14 residues. The CDR3 region is CASSAPGLINEQYF. Here the CDR3 DNA reads TGTGCCAGTAGTGCACCGGGACTAATCAACGAGCAGTACTTC.

This clonotype was seen ten or more times. The gene calls are TRBV6-2 or TRBV6-3 and TRBJ1-3; the D is unclear. Between the trimmed V and J ends, which lost 2 bases and 2 bases, there was a span of 7 bases. Germline CDR1 is MNHEY and CDR2 is SVGEGT. The CDR3 extends over 14 amino acids. The CDR3 DNA is TGTGCCAGCAGTTACCAAGGCGCTGGAAACACCATATATTTT. This codes for CASSYQGAGNTIYF.

V is TRBV12-3 or TRBV12-4 and J is TRBJ2-1; perhaps TRBD1 as D (5 bases). V gave up 2 bases and J gave up 8 bases, with 13 bases separating them. CDR3 length: 14 residues. CDR3 sequence reads: CASSLHGRVDEQFF. The CDR3 nucleotides are TGTGCCAGCAGTTTACATGGCAGGGTCGATGAGCAGTTCTTC.

The V gene is TRBV29-1, the J gene TRBJ2-7, with 14 bases aligning to TRBD2. The CDR3 totals 16 residues. Germline values: CDR1 SQVTM, CDR2 ANQGSEA. J gave up 3 bases and V 1 base, and 5 bases lay outside the gene matches. This CDR3 reads CSVEGGLAGGIYEQYF. The CDR3 region has the DNA TGCAGCGTTGAAGGAGGACTAGCGGGAGGAATCTACGAGCAGTACTTC.

This clonotype was observed a handful of times. This chain connects TRBV7-9 to TRBJ2-7, with a possible D match to TRBD1 (5 bases). V lost 7 bases, J lost 7 bases, and 8 bases lay in between. The CDR3 is 10 residues long. Germline lookup yields CDR1 SEHNR and CDR2 FQNEAQ (reference sequence). The CDR3 sequence is CASIPGEQYF. The DNA of the CDR3 is TGTGCCAGCATTCCAGGGGAGCAGTACTTC. The full variable domain, rest sourced from reference TRBV7-9 and TRBJ2-7, is DTGVSQNPRHKITKRGQNVTFRCDPISEHNRLYWYRQTLGQGPEFLTYFQNEAQLEKSRLLSDRFSAERPKGSFSTLEIQRTEQGDSAMYLCASIPGEQYFGPGTRLTVT.

This clonotype was counted at least ten times. The genes are TRBV7-2 and TRBJ2-7, with 10 positions matching TRBD1. Germline-derived CDR1 and CDR2 are SGHTA and FQGNSA. This CDR3 spans 17 amino acids. The J segment lost 4 bases and the V segment lost 1 base, leaving 10 bases of the junction unmatched. CDR3 region: CASSLVAPGQGIYEQYF. The DNA of the CDR3 is TGTGCCAGCAGCTTAGTAGCGCCGGGACAGGGGATATACGAGCAGTACTTC.

This clonotype has at least ten counts. The rearrangement joins TRBV28 to TRBJ2-7; possible D gene TRBD2, 7 bases. The CDR3 has 15 amino acids. Trimming took off 6 bases at V and 0 bases at J, with 15 bases between the two ends. CDR1 and CDR2 from the germline V gene are MDHEN and SYDVKM. The CDR3 region is CASRGRGSSSYEQYF. For the CDR3, the DNA is TGTGCCAGCAGAGGGAGGGGGTCCTCCTCCTACGAGCAGTACTTC.

The CDR3 nucleotides read TGTGCCAGCAGAGGACAGGCTGCTGGGGCCAACGTCCTGACTTTC. Translating gives CASRGQAAGANVLTF. The chain combines TRBV6-1 with TRBJ2-6; 7 positions match TRBD1. The CDR3 length is 15 residues. V lost 6 bases, J lost 2 bases, and 4 bases stayed unmatched. Germline V gene sequence: CDR1 MNHNS, CDR2 SASEGT.

The gene calls are TRBV7-2 and TRBJ2-7; maybe TRBD2 (5 bases). CDR3 size: 15 residues. The germline V gene encodes CDR1 SGHTA and CDR2 FQGNSA. Trimming took off 5 bases at V and 12 bases at J, with 26 bases between the two ends. CDR3 in DNA: TGTGCCAGCAGCCGCGGCGGCGAGATACTACGAGAGGGGTACTTC. Amino acids: CASSRGGEILREGYF.

This chain connects TRBV14 to TRBJ1-1; D might be TRBD1 (5 bases). CDR3 size: 19 residues. CDR1 SGHDN and CDR2 FVKESK come from the germline V gene. The V gene lost 0 bases and the J gene lost 1 base, with 21 bases spanning the gap. The CDR3 DNA sequence: TGTGCCAGCAGCCAAGACCCTAGGGGATTATGGCAAAAGAACACTGAAGCTTTCTTT. Protein: CASSQDPRGLWQKNTEAFF.

This chain links TRBV11-2 with TRBJ2-1; no reliable D call. CDR1 SGHAT and CDR2 FQNNGV come from the germline V gene. This CDR3 comprises 13 residues. Trimming pared 5 bases from V and 13 bases from J, leaving 18 bases between. The CDR3 nucleotides read TGTGCCAGCAGCACCGCTGTCGCAGGACCTCAGTTCTTC. This codes for CASSTAVAGPQFF.

This clonotype was observed many times. The chain joins TRBV28 to TRBJ2-5, with 9 bases lining up with TRBD1. The germline V gene has CDR1 MDHEN and CDR2 SYDVKM. J gave up 0 bases and V 5 bases, and 4 bases lay outside the gene matches. This CDR3 comprises 15 residues. CDR3 sequence (DNA): TGTGCCAGCAGTCGGTGGACAGGGGACCAAGAGACCCAGTACTTC. Translation gives CASSRWTGDQETQYF.

V gene TRBV4-1 combines with J gene TRBJ1-1; no firm D call. The V end was cut by 1 base, the J end by 1 base, with 7 bases between. The CDR3 is 14 residues long. The germline V gene encodes CDR1 MGHRA and CDR2 YSYEKL. CDR3 loop: CASSQGIANTEAFF. The CDR3 bases are TGCGCCAGCAGCCAAGGGATAGCGAACACTGAAGCTTTCTTT.

In this sample, this clonotype turned up many times. The genes are TRBV2 and TRBJ1-2, with 8 bases identical to TRBD1. Unmatched junction bases numbered 12, after V lost 7 bases and J lost 8 bases. The CDR3 sequence is 14 residues long. CDR1 SNHLY and CDR2 FYNNEI come from the germline V gene. The CDR3 loop is CASNPGQASLGYTF. The CDR3 DNA reads TGTGCCAGCAATCCGGGACAGGCGTCTTTAGGCTACACCTTC.

This chain joins TRBV5-1 and TRBJ1-3; TRBD1 is a possible D gene (6 bases). Trimming cost V 6 bases and J 0 bases, with 10 bases left between them. The CDR3 has 14 amino acids. The V gene's germline CDR1 is SGHRS and CDR2 YFSETQ. CDR3 amino acids: CASTTGTSGNTIYF. The DNA for the CDR3 is TGCGCCAGCACCACAGGGACCTCTGGAAACACCATATATTTT.

This clonotype was seen many times. The chain uses TRBV10-3 and TRBJ2-7; 8 nucleotides line up with TRBD1. V gave up 6 bases and J gave up 0 bases; unmatched junction bases: 7. The CDR3 runs to 15 residues. Germline V lookup: CDR1 ENHRY, CDR2 SYGVKD. CDR3 sequence reads: CAIRSDRGSSYEQYF. Written as DNA, the CDR3 is TGTGCCATCAGATCCGACAGGGGTAGCTCCTACGAGCAGTACTTC.

In its sample, this clonotype was seen many times. The chain carries TRBV27 and TRBJ2-7, with D unresolved. Deletions cut 2 bases from V and 2 bases from J, with 10 bases between. The germline V gene has CDR1 MNHEY and CDR2 SMNVEV (reference sequence). This CDR3 is built from 14 residues. The DNA of the CDR3 is TGTGCCAGCAGTTTAAAATGGTCTGCCTACGAGCAGTACTTC. Protein product: CASSLKWSAYEQYF.

This clonotype was seen repeatedly, ten times or more. The gene calls are TRBV12-3 or TRBV12-4 and TRBJ1-4; D is unclear. The CDR3 has 11 residues. V gave up 4 bases and J gave up 7 bases, with 4 bases separating them. The CDR3 coding sequence is TGTGCCAGCAGTTCAGGTGAAAAACTGTTTTTT. Its translation is CASSSGEKLFF.

The table lists this clonotype with many counts. The chain uses TRBV27 and TRBJ1-5; D call uncertain. Per the germline V gene, CDR1 is MNHEY and CDR2 is SMNVEV (reference sequence). The CDR3 sequence is 13 residues long. V dropped 0 bases and J dropped 10 bases, with 10 bases sitting between them. The CDR3 DNA sequence: TGTGCCAGCAGTTTATCTAGAGACAAACCCCAGCATTTT. Its protein product is CASSLSRDKPQHF.

There are many counts of this clonotype. This chain joins TRBV6-1 and TRBJ1-6; maybe TRBD1 (5 bases). The CDR3 extends over 14 amino acids. Germline loops: CDR1 MNHNS, CDR2 SASEGT. V was pared by 5 bases and J by 6 bases, with 11 bases between. The CDR3 loop reads CASSQQVPNSPLHF. The CDR3 bases are TGTGCCAGCAGTCAACAGGTCCCTAATTCACCCCTCCACTTT.

This clonotype was recorded at least ten times. The chain joins TRBV6-5 to TRBJ2-4; 9 bases map to TRBD1. Trimming at V came to 4 bases and at J to 7 bases, leaving 5 bases not matched to a gene. From germline, CDR1 is MNHEY and CDR2 SVGAGI. CDR3 size: 14 residues. The chain's CDR3 is CASSFTGGENIQYF. The CDR3 DNA reads as TGTGCCAGCAGTTTCACAGGGGGCGAGAACATTCAGTACTTC.

This clonotype was found many times. The chain carries TRBV28 and TRBJ1-5; 7 nucleotides align to TRBD1. The CDR3 length is 16 residues. CDR1 and CDR2 (germline): MDHEN, SYDVKM. Trimming removed 8 bases from V and 2 bases from J; junction bases left unmatched: 12. Here the CDR3 DNA reads TGTGCCAGCCTAAAGAGGGGGCGCGAGGGCAATCAGCCCCAGCATTTT. Its protein product is CASLKRGREGNQPQHF.

This chain connects TRBV19 to TRBJ2-7; 9 nucleotides agree with TRBD1. Trimming at V came to 5 bases and at J to 3 bases, leaving 11 bases not matched to a gene. The CDR3 extends over 16 amino acids. Germline loops: CDR1 LNHDA, CDR2 SQIVND (reference sequence). In DNA form, the CDR3 reads TGTGCCAGTAGTTACGGACAGGGGATGGTCGGCTACGAGCAGTACTTC. Translating gives CASSYGQGMVGYEQYF.

The CDR3 loop reads CASSLGLTSGRFGETQYF. The CDR3, as DNA: TGTGCCAGCAGCTTAGGGCTGACTAGCGGGAGGTTCGGGGAGACCCAGTACTTC. The genes are TRBV7-9 and TRBJ2-5; TRBD2 matches at 13 bases. The CDR3 length is 18 residues. Trimming took 1 base from V and 5 from J; bases not matched to a gene: 10. Germline loops: CDR1 SEHNR, CDR2 FQNEAQ (reference sequence).

This clonotype has a single count. The rearrangement links TRBV24-1 to TRBJ2-1, with 10 nucleotides matching TRBD1. The CDR3 has 14 amino acids. The V segment lost 4 bases and the J segment 10 bases; nucleotides outside the gene matches: 6. CDR1 is KGHDR, CDR2 SFDVKD, per germline. The CDR3 DNA sequence: TGTGCCACCAGTGACGGTGGACAGGGGGTCGAGCAGTTCTTC. It specifies CATSDGGQGVEQFF.

This clonotype was detected ten times or more. This chain joins TRBV2 and TRBJ2-5; 11 bases map to TRBD1. This CDR3 region has 16 residues. Trimming at V came to 1 base and at J to 1 base, leaving 2 bases not matched to a gene. CDR1 is SNHLY and CDR2 is FYNNEI in the germline V gene. The CDR3 protein is CASSEGTGGFQETQYF. In DNA form, the CDR3 reads TGTGCCAGCAGTGAAGGGACAGGGGGCTTCCAAGAGACCCAGTACTTC.